These 24 T cell receptor beta chains were all obtained from the same sample, sequenced in a study of cytomegalovirus exposure and HLA in healthy donors. 60 Vbeta and 13 Jbeta primers were used in PCR. The data were produced by immunoSEQ multiplex PCR, yet TCRdb's version contains in-frame clones alone and is incomplete. The data show 180,000 or so clones, with approximately 85% seen just once and about a tenth held by the top ten. The sample was PBMCs. The receptor source for this set is a man aged 18 to 30 in good health and CMV-seropositive.

The gene calls are TRBV9 and TRBJ2-5, with 13 bases that match TRBD2. Germline CDR1 and CDR2: SGDLS and YYNGEE. The CDR3 is made up of 16 amino acids. Trimming took 3 bases from V and 5 from J; bases not matched to a gene: 7. In DNA form, the CDR3 reads TGTGCCAGCAGCGCAACACTAGCGGGGGGGTTGGAGACCCAGTACTTC. Its translation is CASSATLAGGLETQYF.

The chain couples TRBV5-4 to TRBJ2-3; D remains unclear. V lost 1 base and J lost 2, with 5 bases in between. The CDR3 loop spans 13 amino acids. CDR1 and CDR2 from the germline V gene are SGHNT and YYREEE (reference sequence). CDR3 amino acids: CASSLSFTDTQYF. The CDR3 coding sequence is TGTGCCAGCAGCTTGAGCTTCACAGATACGCAGTATTTT.

A few counts support this clone. The J gene is TRBJ1-4, the V gene TRBV29-1, with 9 positions matching TRBD1. The trim removed 7 bases at V and 7 bases at J, leaving 7 bases unmatched. Germline CDR1 is SQVTM and CDR2 is ANQGSEA. The CDR3 consists of 13 residues. CDR3 region: CSARTGEGEKLFF. The CDR3 nucleotides read TGCAGCGCAAGGACAGGGGAGGGTGAAAAACTGTTTTTT.

The V and J genes are TRBV11-2 and TRBJ2-5; 9 bases are shared with TRBD1. J gave up 3 bases and V 6 bases, and 2 bases lay outside the gene matches. This CDR3 is 13 amino acids long. The V gene's germline CDR1 is SGHAT and CDR2 FQNNGV. The DNA of the CDR3 is TGTGCCAGCAGGAGGACAGGGGAAGAGACCCAGTACTTC. The encoded protein is CASRRTGEETQYF. Full variable domain (remainder filled in from reference TRBV11-2 and TRBJ2-5): EAGVAQSPRYKIIEKRQSVAFWCNPISGHATLYWYQQILGQGPKLLIQFQNNGVVDDSQLPKDRFSAERLKGVDSTLKIQPAKLEDSAVYLCASRRTGEETQYFGPGTRLLVL.

The chain recombines TRBV27 with TRBJ1-1; D is ambiguous. The CDR3 has 11 amino acids. Between the trimmed V and J ends, which lost 6 bases and 2 bases, there was a span of 4 bases. CDR1 is MNHEY and CDR2 is SMNVEV in the germline V gene (reference sequence). The CDR3 sequence is CASSSNTEAFF. The CDR3 DNA follows: TGTGCCAGCAGCTCTAACACTGAAGCTTTCTTT.

The V and J genes are TRBV19 and TRBJ1-3; 7 bases line up with TRBD1. The CDR3 is 15 residues long. Per the germline V gene, CDR1 is LNHDA and CDR2 is SQIVND (reference sequence). V lost 6 bases and J lost 0; bases outside the gene matches: 5. The CDR3 protein is CASRYRGVSGNTIYF. For the CDR3, the DNA is TGTGCCAGTAGGTACAGGGGAGTCTCTGGAAACACCATATATTTT. Full variable domain (remainder filled in from reference TRBV19 and TRBJ1-3): DGGITQSPKYLFRKEGQNVTLSCEQNLNHDAMYWYRQDPGQGLRLIYYSQIVNDFQKGDIAEGYSVSREKKESFPLTVTSAQKNPTAFYLCASRYRGVSGNTIYFGEGSWLTVV.

The rearrangement uses TRBV14 and TRBJ2-1; 10 bases fit TRBD2. The CDR3 has 14 amino acids. Per the germline V gene, CDR1 is SGHDN and CDR2 is FVKESK. With 1 base clipped from V and 9 bases from J, the junction kept 3 bases outside the gene matches. The CDR3 loop is CASSQVSGGAEQFF. CDR3 DNA sequence: TGTGCCAGCAGCCAAGTAAGCGGGGGGGCTGAGCAGTTCTTC.

The chain has TRBV13 and TRBJ2-1, with TRBD2 identical over 11 bases. The V gene's germline CDR1 is PRHDT and CDR2 FYEKMQ (reference sequence). V lost 8 bases to trimming and J lost 6 bases; unmatched junction nucleotides: 12. This CDR3 is 16 amino acids long. CDR3 amino acids: CASRLSGGAGGNEQFF. CDR3 DNA: TGTGCCAGCCGACTTAGCGGGGGGGCTGGGGGCAATGAGCAGTTCTTC.

The chain is built from TRBV6-1 and TRBJ2-5; 7 bases are shared with TRBD1. The J segment lost 9 bases and the V segment lost 5 bases, leaving 9 bases of the junction unmatched. Germline V gene data show CDR1 as MNHNS and CDR2 as SASEGT. The CDR3 totals 13 residues. Here the CDR3 reads CASSSGTEKAQYF. CDR3 DNA sequence: TGTGCCAGCAGTTCCGGGACAGAGAAGGCCCAGTACTTC.

This chain connects TRBV9 to TRBJ2-3; a possible D gene is TRBD2 (6 bases). This CDR3 has 14 residues. Germline CDR1 SGDLS, CDR2 YYNGEE. V was shortened by 1 base and J by 6 bases, with 12 bases between the two germline ends. The CDR3 reads CASSVLQGGDTQYF. The CDR3 nucleotides read TGTGCCAGCAGCGTATTACAAGGAGGGGATACGCAGTATTTT.

The rearrangement links TRBV5-4 to TRBJ2-7; TRBD1 matches 8 bases. The CDR3 is made up of 15 amino acids. V lost 2 bases to trimming and J lost 6 bases; unmatched junction nucleotides: 10. Germline V gives CDR1 SGHNT, CDR2 YYREEE (reference sequence). CDR3 in amino acids: CASSLNNRGKVEQYF. In DNA, the CDR3 is TGTGCCAGCAGCTTAAATAACAGGGGGAAAGTCGAGCAGTACTTC. Complete variable domain (other parts from reference TRBV5-4 and TRBJ2-7): ETGVTQSPTHLIKTRGQQVTLRCSSQSGHNTVSWYQQALGQGPQFIFQYYREEENGRGNFPPRFSGLQFPNYSSELNVNALELDDSALYLCASSLNNRGKVEQYFGPGTRLTVT.

The chain employs TRBV4-2 and TRBJ2-7, with 7 bases fitting TRBD1. The CDR3 consists of 16 residues. V dropped 1 base and J dropped 6; count of bases not matched to a gene: 12. CDR1 is LGHNA, CDR2 YNFKEQ, per germline. The CDR3 region is CASSQAVPDRKGEQYF. As DNA, the CDR3 is TGTGCCAGCAGCCAAGCTGTTCCGGACAGGAAGGGCGAGCAGTACTTC.

This clone came up a few times. V and J are TRBV4-3 and TRBJ2-6; perhaps TRBD1 as D (5 bases). V was pared by 0 bases and J by 0 bases, with 6 bases between. Germline loops: CDR1 LGHNA, CDR2 YSLEER. The CDR3 contains 16 residues. In DNA form, the CDR3 reads TGCGCCAGCAGCCAAGAAACAGGCTCTGGGGCCAACGTCCTGACTTTC. It specifies CASSQETGSGANVLTF.

The chain combines TRBV27 with TRBJ2-7, with TRBD1 matching 7 bases. This CDR3 comprises 16 residues. The V segment lost 5 bases and the J segment 2 bases; nucleotides outside the gene matches: 12. Germline lookup yields CDR1 MNHEY and CDR2 SMNVEV (reference sequence). Here the CDR3 DNA reads TGTGCCAGCAGTCGCGAGCCGGACAGGTGGCCCTACGAGCAGTACTTC. Translating gives CASSREPDRWPYEQYF.

V usage is TRBV19 and J usage is TRBJ1-5; 7 bases line up with TRBD1. Trimming took 5 bases from V and 7 from J; bases not matched to a gene: 8. Germline loops: CDR1 LNHDA, CDR2 SQIVND (reference sequence). CDR3 length equals 14 residues. The CDR3 DNA is TGTGCCAGTAGTCCGGGACAGAGAGAGCAGCCCCAGCATTTT. This gives the protein CASSPGQREQPQHF.

This chain joins TRBV28 and TRBJ2-7; D perhaps matches TRBD2 (5 bases). The V and J ends lost 5 bases and 5 bases respectively, with 7 bases between them. This CDR3 region has 11 residues. The V gene's germline CDR1 is MDHEN and CDR2 SYDVKM. This chain's CDR3 is CASSPGDEQYF. The CDR3 DNA reads as TGTGCCAGCAGTCCCGGGGACGAGCAGTACTTC. The complete variable domain, with remaining parts taken from reference TRBV28 and TRBJ2-7, reads DVKVTQSSRYLVKRTGEKVFLECVQDMDHENMFWYRQDPGLGLRLIYFSYDVKMKEKGDIPEGYSVSREKKERFSLILESASTNQTSMYLCASSPGDEQYFGPGTRLTVT.

The CDR3: CATATGTGGNTIYF. The CDR3, as DNA: TGTGCCACCGCTACCGGGACAGGGGGAAACACCATATATTTT. The chain is built from TRBV2 and TRBJ1-3; 9 bases agree with TRBD1. The germline gives CDR1 SNHLY, CDR2 FYNNEI. The junction had 8 bases not matched to a gene; V was cut back by 10 bases and J by 4 bases. CDR3 length: 14 residues. The whole variable domain, filled in from reference TRBV2 and TRBJ1-3, reads EPEVTQTPSHQVTQMGQEVILRCVPISNHLYFYWYRQILGQKVEFLVSFYNNEISEKSEIFDDQFSVERPDGSNFTLKIRSTKLEDSAMYFCATATGTGGNTIYFGEGSWLTVV.

Concerning this clone itself: Its ends do not fully match the called genes, so a read error is possible. V gene TRBV7-9 combines with J gene TRBJ2-7; 9 bases match TRBD1. There are 13 residues in the CDR3. The germline gives CDR1 SEHNR, CDR2 FQNEAQ (reference sequence). Here the CDR3 DNA reads TGTTCCAGCAGCTTAGGGACAGGGCCTATTTCCGACTTC. Translating gives CSSSLGTGPISDF.

The V gene is TRBV6-1, the J gene TRBJ1-3, with TRBD1 identical over 8 bases. Germline CDR1 MNHNS, CDR2 SASEGT. V shed 4 bases and J 4 bases; nucleotides not matched to a gene: 0. The CDR3 length is 13 residues. The CDR3 sequence: CASSGDRGNTIYF. The CDR3 DNA is TGTGCCAGCAGTGGGGACAGGGGAAACACCATATATTTT.

The chain recombines TRBV9 with TRBJ2-5, with D maybe TRBD2 (5 bases). The CDR3 extends over 14 amino acids. V was trimmed by 0 bases and J by 5 bases, leaving 11 bases between them. CDR1 SGDLS and CDR2 YYNGEE come from the germline V gene. The CDR3 DNA reads as TGTGCCAGCAGCGTAGGAAATACTAGGGAGACCCAGTACTTC. It codes for CASSVGNTRETQYF.

The rearrangement uses TRBV5-1 and TRBJ2-3; TRBD2 agrees at 9 bases. The CDR3 runs to 14 residues. Germline loops: CDR1 SGHRS, CDR2 YFSETQ. V lost 4 bases to trimming and J lost 4 bases; unmatched junction nucleotides: 4. CDR3 loop: CASSQRGAADTQYF. The DNA for the CDR3 is TGCGCCAGCAGCCAGCGGGGGGCGGCAGATACGCAGTATTTT.

The rearrangement uses TRBV6-1 and TRBJ1-5, with a weak D call TRBD1 (5 bases). V lost 6 bases to trimming and J lost 14 bases, with 11 bases between them. The CDR3 length is 10 residues. Germline CDR1 MNHNS, CDR2 SASEGT. Here the CDR3 reads CASRQESEHF. For the CDR3, the DNA is TGTGCCAGCAGACAGGAATCTGAGCATTTT.

The table lists this clone with a few counts. This chain links TRBV7-2 with TRBJ2-7; possible D gene TRBD1, 5 bases. V was cut by 7 bases and J by 7 bases, with 17 bases left in between. The germline CDR1 and CDR2 sequences are SGHTA and FQGNSA. CDR3 length: 13 residues. The CDR3 protein is CASTPLESGEQYF. The CDR3 nucleotides are TGTGCCAGCACCCCTTTGGAGTCAGGGGAGCAGTACTTC.

DNA of the CDR3: TGCGCCAGCAGCCAACCGTCGGCAGGGTTATACGAGCAGTACTTC. Translated, it gives CASSQPSAGLYEQYF. The chain carries TRBV4-1 and TRBJ2-7; TRBD1 might be the D (5 bases). The ends were cut back, 2 bases at V and 4 bases at J, with 15 bases in the middle. The germline V gene encodes CDR1 MGHRA and CDR2 YSYEKL. CDR3 size: 15 residues.